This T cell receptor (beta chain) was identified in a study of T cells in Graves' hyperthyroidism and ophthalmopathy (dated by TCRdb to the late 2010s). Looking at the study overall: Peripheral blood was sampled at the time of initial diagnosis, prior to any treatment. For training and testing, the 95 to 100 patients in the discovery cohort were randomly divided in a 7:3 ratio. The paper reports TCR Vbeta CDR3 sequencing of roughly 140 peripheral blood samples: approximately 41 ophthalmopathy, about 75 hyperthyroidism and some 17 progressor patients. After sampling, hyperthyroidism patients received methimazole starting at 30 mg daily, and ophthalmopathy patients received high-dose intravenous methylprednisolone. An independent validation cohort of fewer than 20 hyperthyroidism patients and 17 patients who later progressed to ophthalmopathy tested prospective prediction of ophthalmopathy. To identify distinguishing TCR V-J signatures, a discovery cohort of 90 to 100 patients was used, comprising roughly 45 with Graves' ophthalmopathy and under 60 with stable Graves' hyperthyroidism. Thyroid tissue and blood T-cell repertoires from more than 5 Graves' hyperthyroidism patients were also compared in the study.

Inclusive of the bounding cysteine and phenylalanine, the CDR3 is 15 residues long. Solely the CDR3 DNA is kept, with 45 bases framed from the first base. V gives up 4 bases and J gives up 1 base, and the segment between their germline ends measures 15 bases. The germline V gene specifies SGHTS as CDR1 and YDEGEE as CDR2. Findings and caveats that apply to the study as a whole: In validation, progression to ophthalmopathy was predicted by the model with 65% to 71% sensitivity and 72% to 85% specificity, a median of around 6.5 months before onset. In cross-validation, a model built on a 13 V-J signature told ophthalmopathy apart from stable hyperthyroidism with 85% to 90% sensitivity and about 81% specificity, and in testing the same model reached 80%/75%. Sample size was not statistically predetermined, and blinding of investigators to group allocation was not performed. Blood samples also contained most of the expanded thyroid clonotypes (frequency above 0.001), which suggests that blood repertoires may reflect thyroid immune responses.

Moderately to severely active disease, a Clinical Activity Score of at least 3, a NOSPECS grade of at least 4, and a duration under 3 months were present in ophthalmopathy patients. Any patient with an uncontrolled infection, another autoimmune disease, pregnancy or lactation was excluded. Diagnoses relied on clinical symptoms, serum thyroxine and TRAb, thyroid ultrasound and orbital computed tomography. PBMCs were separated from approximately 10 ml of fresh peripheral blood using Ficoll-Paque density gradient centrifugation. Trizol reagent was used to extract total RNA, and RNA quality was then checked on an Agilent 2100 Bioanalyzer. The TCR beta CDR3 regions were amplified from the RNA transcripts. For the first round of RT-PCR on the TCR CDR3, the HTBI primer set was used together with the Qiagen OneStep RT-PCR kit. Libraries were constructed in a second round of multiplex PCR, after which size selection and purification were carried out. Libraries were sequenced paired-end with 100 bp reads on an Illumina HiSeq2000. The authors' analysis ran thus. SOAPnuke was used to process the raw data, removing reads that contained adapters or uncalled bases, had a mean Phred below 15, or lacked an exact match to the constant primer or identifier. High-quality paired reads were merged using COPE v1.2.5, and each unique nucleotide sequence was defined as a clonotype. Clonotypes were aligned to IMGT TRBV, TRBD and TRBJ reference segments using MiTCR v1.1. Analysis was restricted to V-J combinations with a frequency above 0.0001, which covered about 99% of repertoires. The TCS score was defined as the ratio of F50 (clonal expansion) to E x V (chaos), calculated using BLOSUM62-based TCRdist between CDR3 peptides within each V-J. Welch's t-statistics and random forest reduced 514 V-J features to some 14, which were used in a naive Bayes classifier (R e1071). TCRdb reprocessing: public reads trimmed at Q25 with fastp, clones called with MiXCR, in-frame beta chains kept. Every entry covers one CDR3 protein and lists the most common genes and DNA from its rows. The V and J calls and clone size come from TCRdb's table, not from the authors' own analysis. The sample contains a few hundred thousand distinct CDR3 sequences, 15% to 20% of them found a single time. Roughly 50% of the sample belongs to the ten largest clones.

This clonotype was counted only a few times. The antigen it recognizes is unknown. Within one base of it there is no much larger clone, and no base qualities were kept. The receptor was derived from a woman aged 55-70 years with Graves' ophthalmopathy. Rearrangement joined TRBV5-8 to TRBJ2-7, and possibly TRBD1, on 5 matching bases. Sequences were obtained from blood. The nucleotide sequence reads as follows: TGTGCCAGCAGCCCAACATACAGGACATCCTACGAGCAGTACTTC. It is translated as CASSPTYRTSYEQYF.